This TCR beta chain was captured in a study of T cells after yellow fever vaccination. CDR3 length equals 14 residues. Between the trimmed V and J ends, which lost 5 bases and 6 bases, there was a span of 14 bases. The germline V gene has CDR1 MNHEY and CDR2 SVGEGT. TCRdb fed the 5' RACE reads into MiXCR, producing one record per CDR3 protein. This table has 150,000 to 200,000 distinct CDR3 sequences, 11% appearing once. This clonotype occurred a few times. This sample comprised CD8+ T cells sorted from PBMCs, obtained 15 days after the yellow fever booster vaccination. This clonotype was obtained from a man younger than 35 who received the YFV17D yellow fever vaccine. The chain has TRBV6-2 or TRBV6-3 and TRBJ2-4; tentative D call: TRBD2 (5 bases). The CDR3 spells CASSPPGLGNIQYF. CDR3 nucleotide sequence: TGTGCCAGCAGTCCACCCGGACTGGGAAACATTCAGTACTTC.